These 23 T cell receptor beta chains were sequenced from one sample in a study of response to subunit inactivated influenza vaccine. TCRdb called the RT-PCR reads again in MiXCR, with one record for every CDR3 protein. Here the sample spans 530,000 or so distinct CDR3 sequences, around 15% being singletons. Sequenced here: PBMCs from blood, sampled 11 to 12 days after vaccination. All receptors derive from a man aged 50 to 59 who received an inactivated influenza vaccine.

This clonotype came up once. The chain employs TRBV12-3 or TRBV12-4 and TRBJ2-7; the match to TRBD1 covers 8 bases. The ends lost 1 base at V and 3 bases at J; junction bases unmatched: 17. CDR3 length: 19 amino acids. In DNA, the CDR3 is TGTGCCAGCAGTTTAGGGTTCCACAGGGGGGCCCCTCGGTACTACGAGCAGTACTTC. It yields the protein CASSLGFHRGAPRYYEQYF.

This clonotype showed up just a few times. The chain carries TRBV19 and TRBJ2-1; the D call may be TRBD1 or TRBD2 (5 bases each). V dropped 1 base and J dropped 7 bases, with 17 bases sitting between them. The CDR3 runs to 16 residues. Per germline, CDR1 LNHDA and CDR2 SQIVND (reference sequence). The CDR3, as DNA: TGTGCCAGTAGTATAGTTTGGGACCCGCTAAGGAATGAGCAGTTCTTC. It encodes CASSIVWDPLRNEQFF.

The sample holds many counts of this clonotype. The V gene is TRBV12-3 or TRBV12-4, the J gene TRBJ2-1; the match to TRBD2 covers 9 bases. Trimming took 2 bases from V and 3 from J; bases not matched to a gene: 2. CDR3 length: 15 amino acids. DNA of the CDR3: TGTGCCAGCAGTTTAACTAGCGGGTACTACAATGAGCAGTTCTTC. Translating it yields CASSLTSGYYNEQFF.

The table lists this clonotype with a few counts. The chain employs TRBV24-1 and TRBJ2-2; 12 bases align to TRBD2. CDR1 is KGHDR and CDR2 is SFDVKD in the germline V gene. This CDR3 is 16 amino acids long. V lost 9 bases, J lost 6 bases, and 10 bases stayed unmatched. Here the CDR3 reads CATGETSGSWSGELFF. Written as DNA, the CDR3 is TGTGCCACCGGGGAGACTAGCGGGAGTTGGTCCGGGGAGCTGTTTTTT.

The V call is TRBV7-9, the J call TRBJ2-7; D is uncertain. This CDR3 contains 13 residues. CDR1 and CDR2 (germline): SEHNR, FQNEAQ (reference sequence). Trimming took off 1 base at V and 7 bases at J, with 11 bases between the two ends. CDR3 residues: CASSLGAFGEQYF. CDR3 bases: TGTGCCAGCAGCTTAGGTGCTTTCGGGGAGCAGTACTTC.

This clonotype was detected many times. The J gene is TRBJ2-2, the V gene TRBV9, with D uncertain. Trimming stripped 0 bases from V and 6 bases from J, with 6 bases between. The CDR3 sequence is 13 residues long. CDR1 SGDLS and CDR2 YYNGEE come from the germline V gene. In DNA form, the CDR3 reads TGTGCCAGCAGCGTAGAATCTGCCGGGGAGCTGTTTTTT. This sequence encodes CASSVESAGELFF. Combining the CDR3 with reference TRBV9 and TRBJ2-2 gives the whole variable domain DSGVTQTPKHLITATGQRVTLRCSPRSGDLSVYWYQQSLDQGLQFLIQYYNGEERAKGNILERFSAQQFPDLHSELNLSSLELGDSALYFCASSVESAGELFFGEGSRLTVL.

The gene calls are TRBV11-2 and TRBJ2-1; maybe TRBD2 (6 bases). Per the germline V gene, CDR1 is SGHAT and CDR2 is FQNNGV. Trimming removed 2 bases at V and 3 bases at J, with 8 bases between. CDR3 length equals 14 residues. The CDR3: CASSLLDYYNEQFF. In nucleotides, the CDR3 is TGTGCCAGCAGCTTACTGGACTACTACAATGAGCAGTTCTTC.

CDR3 region: CSARTGVAVEQYF. The CDR3 DNA reads TGCAGTGCTAGGACCGGGGTGGCTGTGGAGCAGTACTTC. The chain couples TRBV20-1 to TRBJ2-7; maybe TRBD2 (5 bases). Trimming shortened V by 3 bases and J by 7 bases, and 16 bases separated the two germline ends. The CDR3 totals 13 residues. CDR1 DFQATT and CDR2 SNEGSKA come from the germline V gene (reference sequence).

CDR3 protein: CASTLGQTTDTQYF. DNA of the CDR3: TGTGCCAGCACTCTGGGACAAACCACAGATACGCAGTATTTT. This rearrangement joins TRBV28 to TRBJ2-3; D might be TRBD1 (6 bases). The germline CDR1 and CDR2 sequences are MDHEN and SYDVKM. Trimming shortened V by 7 bases and J by 2 bases, and 13 bases separated the two germline ends. The CDR3 runs 14 residues.

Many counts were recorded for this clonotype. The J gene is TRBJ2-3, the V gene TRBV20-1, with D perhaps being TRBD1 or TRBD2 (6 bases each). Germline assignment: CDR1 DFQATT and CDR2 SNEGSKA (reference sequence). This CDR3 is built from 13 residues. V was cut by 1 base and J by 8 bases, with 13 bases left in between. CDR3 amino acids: CSARVGGLGTQYF. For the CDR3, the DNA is TGCAGTGCTAGAGTAGGGGGGCTAGGTACGCAGTATTTT.

The CDR3 spells CASSLAGSPGELFF. CDR3 sequence (DNA): TGTGCCAGCAGCTTAGCAGGGTCCCCCGGGGAGCTGTTTTTT. This sequence joins TRBV7-9 and TRBJ2-2; D is unclear. The CDR3 contains 14 residues. Trimming removed 0 bases from V and 6 bases from J, with 8 bases in between. The germline CDR1 and CDR2 sequences are SEHNR and FQNEAQ (reference sequence).

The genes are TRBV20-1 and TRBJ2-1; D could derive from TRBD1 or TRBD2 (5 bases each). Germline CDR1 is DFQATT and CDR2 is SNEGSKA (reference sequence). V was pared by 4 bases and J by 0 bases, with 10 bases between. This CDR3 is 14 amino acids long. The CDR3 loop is CSATAGSSYNEQFF. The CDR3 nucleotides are TGCAGTGCTACCGCAGGGAGCTCCTACAATGAGCAGTTCTTC.

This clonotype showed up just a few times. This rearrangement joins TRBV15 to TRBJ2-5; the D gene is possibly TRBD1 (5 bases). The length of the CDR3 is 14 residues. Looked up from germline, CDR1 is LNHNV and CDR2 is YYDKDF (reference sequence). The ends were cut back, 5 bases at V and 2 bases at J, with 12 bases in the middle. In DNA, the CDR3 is TGTGCCACCAGCCTCGACCGGACACAAGAGACCCAGTACTTC. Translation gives CATSLDRTQETQYF.

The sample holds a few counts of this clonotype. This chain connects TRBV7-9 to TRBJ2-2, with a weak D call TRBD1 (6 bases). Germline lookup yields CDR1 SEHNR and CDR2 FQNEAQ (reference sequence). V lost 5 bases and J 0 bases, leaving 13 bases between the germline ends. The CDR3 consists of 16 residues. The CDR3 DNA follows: TGTGCCAGCAGCCCGCAGGGGCGGACGAACACCGGGGAGCTGTTTTTT. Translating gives CASSPQGRTNTGELFF.

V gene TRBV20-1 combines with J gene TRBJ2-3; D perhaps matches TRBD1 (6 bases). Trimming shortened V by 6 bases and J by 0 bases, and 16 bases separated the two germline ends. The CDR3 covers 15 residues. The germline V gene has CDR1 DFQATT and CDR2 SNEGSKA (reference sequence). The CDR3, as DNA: TGCAGTGCACTCGTCGGGACATTAAGCACAGATACGCAGTATTTT. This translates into CSALVGTLSTDTQYF.

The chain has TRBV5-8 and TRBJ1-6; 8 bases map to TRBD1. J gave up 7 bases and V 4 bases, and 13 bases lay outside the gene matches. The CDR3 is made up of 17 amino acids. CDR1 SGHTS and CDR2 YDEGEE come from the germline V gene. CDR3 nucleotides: TGTGCCAGCAGCCCTGAGGGGGGTGACAGGGGCAATTCACCCCTCCACTTT. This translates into CASSPEGGDRGNSPLHF.

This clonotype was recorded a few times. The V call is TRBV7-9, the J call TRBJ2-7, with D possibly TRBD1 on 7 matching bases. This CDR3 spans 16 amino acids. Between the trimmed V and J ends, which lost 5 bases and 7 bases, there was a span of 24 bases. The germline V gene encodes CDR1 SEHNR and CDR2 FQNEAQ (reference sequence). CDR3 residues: CASSQQIGTLRGEQYF. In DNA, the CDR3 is TGTGCCAGCAGCCAGCAGATAGGGACTCTCAGGGGGGAGCAGTACTTC.

CDR3 protein: CSATDLLAGAVNEQFF. CDR3 nucleotide sequence: TGCAGTGCTACTGACTTACTAGCGGGAGCGGTTAATGAGCAGTTCTTC. The V call is TRBV20-1, the J call TRBJ2-1; 11 nucleotides align to TRBD2. Germline V CDR1 and CDR2: DFQATT, SNEGSKA (reference sequence). The CDR3 spans 16 residues. The trim removed 4 bases at V and 7 bases at J, leaving 12 bases unmatched.

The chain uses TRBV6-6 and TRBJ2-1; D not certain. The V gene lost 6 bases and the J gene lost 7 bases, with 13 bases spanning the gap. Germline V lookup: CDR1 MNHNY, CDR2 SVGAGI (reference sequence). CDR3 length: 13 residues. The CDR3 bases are TGTGCCAGCAGCCCCGAGTTATCGAATGAGCAGTTCTTC. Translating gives CASSPELSNEQFF.

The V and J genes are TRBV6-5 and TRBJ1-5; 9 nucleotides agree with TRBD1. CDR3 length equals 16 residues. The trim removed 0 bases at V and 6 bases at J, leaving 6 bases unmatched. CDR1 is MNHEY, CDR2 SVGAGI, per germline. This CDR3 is CASSYSTGGEGQPQHF. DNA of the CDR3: TGTGCCAGCAGTTACTCGACAGGGGGGGAAGGTCAGCCCCAGCATTTT.

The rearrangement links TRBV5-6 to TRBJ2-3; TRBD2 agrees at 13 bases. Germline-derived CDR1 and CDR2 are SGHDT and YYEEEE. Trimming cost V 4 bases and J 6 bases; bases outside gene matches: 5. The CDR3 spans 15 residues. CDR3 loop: CASSAGTSGEDTQYF. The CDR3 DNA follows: TGTGCCAGCAGCGCCGGGACTAGCGGGGAGGATACGCAGTATTTT.

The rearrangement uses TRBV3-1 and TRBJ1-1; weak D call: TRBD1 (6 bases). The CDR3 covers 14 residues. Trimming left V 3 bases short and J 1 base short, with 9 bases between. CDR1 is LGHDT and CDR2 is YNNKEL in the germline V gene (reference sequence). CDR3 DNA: TGTGCCAGCAGCCACCTACAGGGGAACACTGAAGCTTTCTTT. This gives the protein CASSHLQGNTEAFF.

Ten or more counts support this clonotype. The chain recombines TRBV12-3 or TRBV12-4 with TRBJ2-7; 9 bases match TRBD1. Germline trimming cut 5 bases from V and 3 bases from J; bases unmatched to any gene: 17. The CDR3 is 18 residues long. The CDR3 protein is CASSAGRGSTGGRYEQYF. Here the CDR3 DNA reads TGTGCCAGCAGTGCAGGGAGGGGTAGTACAGGGGGCCGCTACGAGCAGTACTTC.